The present entry profiles one T cell receptor (beta chain) with its context. The source of the sample is a study of blood T cell repertoires in COVID-19. Study-level information: In each case, the material was cDNA or gDNA derived from T cells, B-cell-depleted T cells, or PBMCs.

Repertoires were generated with immunoSEQ multiplex PCR, while TCRdb's copy carries only in-frame clones and drops some. The repertoire holds around 98,000 clones, with around 75% as singletons. The germline V and J ends were trimmed by 5 bases and 4 bases, with 14 bases remaining between them. Germline CDR1 and CDR2: MNHEY and SMNVEV (reference sequence). The CDR3 contains 14 residues. The TCR was taken from a man between 70 and 80 years old with acute or convalescent COVID-19. V gene TRBV27 combines with J gene TRBJ1-2, with TRBD1 as a possible D gene (5 bases). The sample comprised peripheral blood. CDR3: CASSPAGNAYGYTF. In DNA form, the CDR3 reads TGTGCCAGCAGTCCTGCAGGGAACGCCTATGGCTACACCTTC.